The 25 T cell receptor beta chains reported below all come from one sample, sequenced in a study of T cell responses to AZD1222 COVID-19 vaccine. Libraries were prepared by immunoSEQ multiplex PCR; TCRdb keeps only in-frame clonotypes and omits some of them. The data show 95,000 to 150,000 clones, around 85% seen once. Sequencing was performed on peripheral blood, taken 28 days after the second AZD1222 dose. The receptor source for this set is an adult who received the AZD1222 COVID-19 vaccine.

This clone was seen only a few times. The chain joins TRBV14 to TRBJ1-1; no definite D call. Germline V gene lookup returns CDR1 SGHDN and CDR2 FVKESK. Trimming removed 0 bases at V and 4 bases at J, with 18 bases between. This CDR3 is built from 17 residues. The CDR3 nucleotides are TGTGCCAGCAGCCAAGAAAGGTGGCTACCCGAGGGCACTGAAGCTTTCTTT. As protein: CASSQERWLPEGTEAFF.

The chain joins TRBV6-5 to TRBJ2-6, with unresolved D. The CDR3 covers 15 residues. Germline CDR1 is MNHEY and CDR2 is SVGAGI. Trimming removed 4 bases at V and 4 bases at J, with 11 bases between. The CDR3 sequence is CASSSLRRGANVLTF. DNA for the CDR3: TGTGCCAGCAGTTCCCTCCGCAGGGGGGCCAACGTCCTGACTTTC.

The V and J genes are TRBV15 and TRBJ1-4; D is perhaps TRBD1 (5 bases). Between the trimmed V and J ends, which lost 3 bases and 0 bases, there was a span of 11 bases. Germline V lookup: CDR1 LNHNV, CDR2 YYDKDF (reference sequence). CDR3 length: 16 residues. CDR3 DNA sequence: TGTGCCACCAGCAGCGTCTTGGGGGCAACTAATGAAAAACTGTTTTTT. Its translation is CATSSVLGATNEKLFF.

The CDR3 region has the DNA TGCAGCGTTGGCCCACCCTCGGAGACCCAGTACTTC. It codes for CSVGPPSETQYF. The rearrangement uses TRBV29-1 and TRBJ2-5; D remains ambiguous. CDR1 SQVTM and CDR2 ANQGSEA come from the germline V gene. The V end lost 4 bases, the J end lost 5 bases, and 11 bases lay between the germline ends. This CDR3 spans 12 amino acids. The full variable domain, rest sourced from reference TRBV29-1 and TRBJ2-5, is SAVISQKPSRDICQRGTSLTIQCQVDSQVTMMFWYRQQPGQSLTLIATANQGSEATYESGFVIDKFPISRPNLTFSTLTVSNMSPEDSSIYLCSVGPPSETQYFGPGTRLLVL.

The chain is built from TRBV4-1 and TRBJ1-2, with no clear D. The CDR3 is made up of 12 amino acids. V lost 4 bases and J 7 bases, leaving 10 bases between the germline ends. Germline V gives CDR1 MGHRA, CDR2 YSYEKL. The CDR3 nucleotides read TGCGCCAGCAGCCCTGCGGGGAGTGGCTACACCTTC. It specifies CASSPAGSGYTF.

The chain recombines TRBV7-9 with TRBJ2-6; D unclear. This CDR3 has 15 amino acids. The V gene lost 3 bases and the J gene lost 0 bases, with 6 bases spanning the gap. Germline assignment: CDR1 SEHNR and CDR2 FQNEAQ (reference sequence). In DNA form, the CDR3 reads TGTGCCAGCAGCTTTTTTGTCTCTGGGGCCAACGTCCTGACTTTC. Translating it yields CASSFFVSGANVLTF.

The chain is built from TRBV16 and TRBJ2-3, with TRBD1 matching 7 bases. The germline V gene has CDR1 KGHSY and CDR2 FQNENV. The length of the CDR3 is 13 residues. J gave up 6 bases and V 4 bases, and 4 bases lay outside the gene matches. This chain's CDR3 is CASSPGQADTQYF. The CDR3 DNA follows: TGTGCCAGCAGCCCCGGACAGGCTGATACGCAGTATTTT.

Points on this clone: Other DNA sequences in the same sample also yield this CDR3. The chain employs TRBV3-1 (or the pseudogene TRBV3-2) and TRBJ2-5; D uncertain. Per the germline V gene, CDR1 is LGHDT and CDR2 is YNNKEL (reference sequence). The CDR3 runs 11 residues. V shed 3 bases and J shed 3 bases, with 2 bases lying between them. CDR3 nucleotides: TGTGCCAGCAGCCAGAAAGAGACCCAGTACTTC. Protein sequence: CASSQKETQYF.

V gene TRBV3-1 (or the pseudogene TRBV3-2) combines with J gene TRBJ2-7; 8 bases are a match to TRBD2. This CDR3 comprises 13 residues. V lost 1 base, J lost 6 bases, and 2 bases stayed unmatched. CDR1 LGHDT and CDR2 YNNKEL come from the germline V gene (reference sequence). This CDR3 is CASSQAGGLEQYF. CDR3 bases: TGTGCCAGCAGCCAAGCGGGGGGGCTCGAGCAGTACTTC.

CDR3 in DNA: TGTGCCAGCAGTACTCTCGGCTACGAGCAGTACTTC. This codes for CASSTLGYEQYF. This sequence joins TRBV6-6 and TRBJ2-7; no definite D call. Germline assignment: CDR1 MNHNY and CDR2 SVGAGI (reference sequence). Trimming pared 5 bases from V and 3 bases from J, leaving 8 bases between. The CDR3 is 12 residues long.

The chain combines TRBV24-1 with TRBJ2-1; D not resolved. The V gene's germline CDR1 is KGHDR and CDR2 SFDVKD. CDR3 length: 15 amino acids. Trimming cost V 0 bases and J 9 bases, with 14 bases left between them. CDR3 in amino acids: CATSDLDVDPFEQFF. The CDR3 coding sequence is TGTGCCACCAGTGATTTGGATGTTGACCCTTTTGAGCAGTTCTTC.

The chain uses TRBV7-7 and TRBJ2-5; 7 bases are a match to TRBD2. With 2 bases clipped from V and 1 base from J, the junction kept 4 bases outside the gene matches. This CDR3 has 15 amino acids. Germline V gene data show CDR1 as SSHAT and CDR2 as FNYEAQ (reference sequence). CDR3 region: CASSLRGGLQETQYF. The CDR3 DNA sequence: TGTGCCAGCAGCTTACGGGGAGGGCTCCAAGAGACCCAGTACTTC.

The J gene is TRBJ1-4, the V gene TRBV5-4, with D possibly being TRBD1 (6 bases). The CDR3 extends over 14 amino acids. CDR1 is SGHNT and CDR2 is YYREEE in the germline V gene (reference sequence). Trimming removed 3 bases from V and 6 bases from J, with 12 bases in between. DNA for the CDR3: TGTGCCAGCAGCTCACAGGGTCCCTATGAAAAACTGTTTTTT. It encodes CASSSQGPYEKLFF.

The chain carries TRBV15 and TRBJ2-1; weak D call: TRBD1 (5 bases). CDR1 is LNHNV, CDR2 YYDKDF, per germline (reference sequence). CDR3 length: 13 residues. Trimming shortened V by 3 bases and J by 4 bases, and 7 bases separated the two germline ends. As DNA, the CDR3 is TGTGCCACCAGCAGTCAGGGATACAATGAGCAGTTCTTC. It yields the protein CATSSQGYNEQFF.

The V gene is TRBV6-5, the J gene TRBJ1-5, with D perhaps TRBD1 (6 bases). CDR1 is MNHEY and CDR2 is SVGAGI in the germline V gene. V was cut by 6 bases and J by 7 bases, with 13 bases left in between. The CDR3 runs 13 residues. The CDR3 sequence: CASSNRVGQPQHF. CDR3 nucleotides: TGTGCCAGCAGCAACAGGGTAGGACAGCCCCAGCATTTT.

The chain recombines TRBV5-1 with TRBJ2-7, with D unresolved. Germline lookup yields CDR1 SGHRS and CDR2 YFSETQ. The CDR3 is 15 residues long. The germline V and J ends were trimmed by 6 bases and 3 bases, with 19 bases remaining between them. The CDR3 here is CASNLPPYKGYEQYF. As DNA, the CDR3 is TGCGCCAGCAACCTCCCCCCATATAAAGGCTACGAGCAGTACTTC.

This clone has a handful of counts. The V and J genes are TRBV5-1 and TRBJ1-5; tentatively, D is TRBD1 (5 bases). This CDR3 is 15 amino acids long. Trimming stripped 0 bases from V and 5 bases from J, with 12 bases between. In germline, CDR1 is SGHRS, CDR2 YFSETQ. The CDR3 region is CASSLEGRGDQPQHF. CDR3 nucleotides: TGCGCCAGCAGCTTGGAGGGGCGGGGAGATCAGCCCCAGCATTTT. Complete variable domain (other parts from reference TRBV5-1 and TRBJ1-5): KAGVTQTPRYLIKTRGQQVTLSCSPISGHRSVSWYQQTPGQGLQFLFEYFSETQRNKGNFPGRFSGRQFSNSRSEMNVSTLELGDSALYLCASSLEGRGDQPQHFGDGTRLSIL.

The V call is TRBV6-6, the J call TRBJ1-2; 7 bases agree with TRBD1. The CDR3 runs 14 residues. Trimming took 5 bases from V and 4 from J; bases not matched to a gene: 7. Germline V CDR1 and CDR2: MNHNY, SVGAGI (reference sequence). The chain's CDR3 is CASSPPRTGYGYTF. CDR3 coding DNA: TGTGCCAGCAGTCCCCCCCGGACAGGCTATGGCTACACCTTC.

This rearrangement joins TRBV5-1 to TRBJ1-2; no firm D call. CDR3 length: 13 amino acids. Trimming shortened V by 3 bases and J by 2 bases, and 8 bases separated the two germline ends. Per the germline V gene, CDR1 is SGHRS and CDR2 is YFSETQ. The CDR3: CASSSPGNYGYTF. DNA of the CDR3: TGCGCCAGCAGCTCCCCAGGAAACTATGGCTACACCTTC.

V and J are TRBV27 and TRBJ2-1; TRBD1 matches 8 bases. The V gene's germline CDR1 is MNHEY and CDR2 SMNVEV (reference sequence). Unmatched junction bases numbered 16, after V lost 3 bases and J lost 9 bases. There are 17 residues in the CDR3. CDR3 in amino acids: CASSFLRGTGGQSEQFF. Written as DNA, the CDR3 is TGTGCCAGCAGTTTCCTTCGGGGTACAGGGGGACAGAGTGAGCAGTTCTTC.

The genes are TRBV3-1 (or the pseudogene TRBV3-2) and TRBJ1-6; D not resolved. The CDR3 is made up of 12 amino acids. Trimming shortened V by 4 bases and J by 8 bases, and 6 bases separated the two germline ends. CDR1 and CDR2 from the germline V gene are LGHDT and YNNKEL (reference sequence). CDR3 sequence: CASSPQDSPLHF. The CDR3 nucleotides are TGTGCCAGCAGCCCCCAAGATTCACCCCTCCACTTT.

This sequence joins TRBV5-1 and TRBJ1-4; D may be TRBD1 (5 bases). CDR3 size: 14 residues. Germline CDR1 reads SGHRS; CDR2 reads YFSETQ. The V and J ends lost 0 bases and 8 bases respectively, with 11 bases between them. The CDR3 loop reads CASSLGQGGEKLFF. CDR3 bases: TGCGCCAGCAGCTTGGGTCAGGGAGGGGAAAAACTGTTTTTT.

The genes are TRBV4-3 and TRBJ1-6; the D is unclear. CDR3 size: 13 residues. CDR1 and CDR2 from the germline V gene are LGHNA and YSLEER. V was clipped by 0 bases and J by 9 bases, with 6 bases between them. The DNA for the CDR3 is TGCGCCAGCAGCCAAGATCGCGTTTCACCCCTCCACTTT. This encodes CASSQDRVSPLHF.

This rearrangement joins TRBV3-1 (or the pseudogene TRBV3-2) to TRBJ1-1; D not resolved. The ends were cut back, 8 bases at V and 8 bases at J, with 12 bases in the middle. The CDR3 runs to 11 residues. Per germline, CDR1 LGHDT and CDR2 YNNKEL (reference sequence). The CDR3 DNA sequence: TGTGCCAGCGCGTGGGCGGGGGAAGCTTTCTTT. Translation gives CASAWAGEAFF.

The chain carries TRBV5-1 and TRBJ2-3; no definite D call. This CDR3 contains 12 residues. Germline CDR1 is SGHRS and CDR2 is YFSETQ. V lost 1 base, J lost 4 bases, and 4 bases lay in between. In nucleotides, the CDR3 is TGCGCCAGCAGCTTGTCCGCAGATACGCAGTATTTT. Protein sequence: CASSLSADTQYF.